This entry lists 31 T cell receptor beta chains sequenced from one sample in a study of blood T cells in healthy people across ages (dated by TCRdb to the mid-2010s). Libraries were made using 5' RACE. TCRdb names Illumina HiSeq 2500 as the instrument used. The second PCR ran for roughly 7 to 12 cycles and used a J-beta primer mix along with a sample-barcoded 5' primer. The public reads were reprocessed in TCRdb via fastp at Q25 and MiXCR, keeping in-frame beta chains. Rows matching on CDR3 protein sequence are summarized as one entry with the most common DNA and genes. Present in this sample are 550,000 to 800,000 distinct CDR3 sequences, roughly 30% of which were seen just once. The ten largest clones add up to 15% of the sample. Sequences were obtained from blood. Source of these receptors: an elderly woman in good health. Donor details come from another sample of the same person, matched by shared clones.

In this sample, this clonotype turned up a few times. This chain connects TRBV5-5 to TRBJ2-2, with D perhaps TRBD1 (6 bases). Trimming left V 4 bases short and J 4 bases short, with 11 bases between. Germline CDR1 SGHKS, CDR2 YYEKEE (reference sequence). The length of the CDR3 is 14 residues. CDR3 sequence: CASSVGTSTGELFF. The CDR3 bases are TGTGCCAGCAGCGTCGGGACAAGCACCGGGGAGCTGTTTTTT.

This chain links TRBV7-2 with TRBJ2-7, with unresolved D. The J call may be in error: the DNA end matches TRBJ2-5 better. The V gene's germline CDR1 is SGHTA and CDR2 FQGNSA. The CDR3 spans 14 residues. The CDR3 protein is CASSFSQEIGTQYF. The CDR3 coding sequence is TGTGCCAGCTCATTCTCGCAGGAAATTGGGACCCAGTACTTC.

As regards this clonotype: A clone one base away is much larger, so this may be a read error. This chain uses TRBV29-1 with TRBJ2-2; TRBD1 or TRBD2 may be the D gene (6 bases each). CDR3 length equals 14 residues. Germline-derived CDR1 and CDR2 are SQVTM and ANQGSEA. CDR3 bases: TGCAGCGTTCGGGGGCAGCGAAACACCTGGGAGCTGTTTTTT. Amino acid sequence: CSVRGQRNTWELFF.

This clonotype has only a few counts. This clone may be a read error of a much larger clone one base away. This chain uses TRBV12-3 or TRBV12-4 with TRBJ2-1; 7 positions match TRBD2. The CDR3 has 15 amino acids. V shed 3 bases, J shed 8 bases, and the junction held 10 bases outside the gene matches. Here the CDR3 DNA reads TGTGCCAGCAGTTTGGGGAGCGGGGCGAGGGATGAGCAGTTCTTC. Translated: CASSLGSGARDEQFF.

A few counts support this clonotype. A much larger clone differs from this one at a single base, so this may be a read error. The CDR3 sequence is CASSVTGSSSGYTF. The CDR3 DNA is TGTGCCAGCAGCGTAACTGGTTCATCTTCTGGCTACACCTTC. This chain connects TRBV9 to TRBJ1-2, with no clear D. Germline CDR1 and CDR2: SGDLS and YYNGEE. V dropped 1 base and J dropped 7 bases, with 14 bases sitting between them. This CDR3 is built from 14 residues.

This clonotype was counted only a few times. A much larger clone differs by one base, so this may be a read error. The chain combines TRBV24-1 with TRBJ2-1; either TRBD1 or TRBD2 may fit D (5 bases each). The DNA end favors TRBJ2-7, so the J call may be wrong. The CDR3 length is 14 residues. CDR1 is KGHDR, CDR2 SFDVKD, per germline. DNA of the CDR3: TGTGCCACCAGTAGGGACGGCTCCTACAATGAGCAGTACTTC. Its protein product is CATSRDGSYNEQYF.

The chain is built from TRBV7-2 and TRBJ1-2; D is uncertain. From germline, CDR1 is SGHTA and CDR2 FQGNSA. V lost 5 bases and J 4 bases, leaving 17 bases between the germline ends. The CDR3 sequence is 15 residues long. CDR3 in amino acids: CASSPGESGRYGYTF. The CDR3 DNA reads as TGTGCCAGCAGCCCTGGGGAAAGTGGGCGCTATGGCTACACCTTC.

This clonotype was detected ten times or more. The CDR3 nucleotides read TGCGCCAGCAGCCTTAGGACACGAGCGAGCTCCTACAATGAGCAGTTCTTC. This encodes CASSLRTRASSYNEQFF. The J gene is TRBJ2-1, the V gene TRBV5-1, with a weak D call TRBD1 (5 bases). Looked up from germline, CDR1 is SGHRS and CDR2 is YFSETQ. The length of the CDR3 is 17 residues. Trimming cost V 4 bases and J 0 bases, with 17 bases left between them.

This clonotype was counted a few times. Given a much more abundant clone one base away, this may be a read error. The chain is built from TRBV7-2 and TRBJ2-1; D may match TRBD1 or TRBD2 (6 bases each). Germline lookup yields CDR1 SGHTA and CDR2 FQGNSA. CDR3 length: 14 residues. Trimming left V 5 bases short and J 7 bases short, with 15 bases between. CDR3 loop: CASSRSRGENEQFF. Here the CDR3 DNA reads TGTGCCAGCAGCCGAAGTAGGGGGGAGAATGAGCAGTTCTTC.

The CDR3 DNA reads as TGTGCCAGTAGTGCCCCGACAGGGGCCGGGGCCAACGTCCTGACTTTC. Amino acids: CASSAPTGAGANVLTF. The V gene is TRBV19, the J gene TRBJ2-6, with 8 bases lining up with TRBD1. The V gene's germline CDR1 is LNHDA and CDR2 SQIVND (reference sequence). The V gene end was trimmed by 5 bases and the J gene end by 4 bases; junction bases not matched to a gene: 7. The CDR3 is 16 residues long.

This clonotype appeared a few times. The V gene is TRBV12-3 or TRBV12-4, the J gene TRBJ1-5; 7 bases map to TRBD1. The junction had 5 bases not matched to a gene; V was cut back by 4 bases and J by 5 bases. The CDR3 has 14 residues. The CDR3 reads CASSWGQSHQPQHF. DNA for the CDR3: TGTGCCAGCAGTTGGGGACAGTCCCATCAGCCCCAGCATTTT.

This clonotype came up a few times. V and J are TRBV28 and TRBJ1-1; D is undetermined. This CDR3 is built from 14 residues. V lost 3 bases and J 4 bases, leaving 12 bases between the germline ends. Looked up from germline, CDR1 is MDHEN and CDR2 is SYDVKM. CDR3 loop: CASSLTPKGTEAFF. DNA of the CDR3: TGTGCCAGCAGTTTGACCCCCAAGGGCACTGAAGCTTTCTTT.

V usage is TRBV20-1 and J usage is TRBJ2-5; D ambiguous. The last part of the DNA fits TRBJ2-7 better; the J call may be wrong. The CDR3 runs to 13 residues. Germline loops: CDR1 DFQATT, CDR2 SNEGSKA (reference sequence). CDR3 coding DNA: TGCAGTGCTAGAGATTTTGCCAGCATCGAGCAGTACTTC. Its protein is CSARDFASIEQYF.

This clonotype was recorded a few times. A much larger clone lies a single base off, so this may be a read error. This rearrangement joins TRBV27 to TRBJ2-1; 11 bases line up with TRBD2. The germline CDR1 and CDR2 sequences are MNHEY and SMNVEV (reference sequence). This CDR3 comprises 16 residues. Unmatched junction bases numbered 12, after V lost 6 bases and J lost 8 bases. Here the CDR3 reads CASSNRLAGSRDEQFF. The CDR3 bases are TGTGCCAGCAGCAACAGACTAGCGGGGTCACGCGATGAGCAGTTCTTC.

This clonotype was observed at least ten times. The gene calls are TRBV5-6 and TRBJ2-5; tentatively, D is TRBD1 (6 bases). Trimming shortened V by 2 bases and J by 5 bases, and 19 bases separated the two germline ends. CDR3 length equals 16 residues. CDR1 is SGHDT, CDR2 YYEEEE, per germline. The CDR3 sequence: CASSFFQRGHRETQYF. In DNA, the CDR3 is TGTGCCAGCAGCTTTTTTCAAAGGGGACATCGGGAGACCCAGTACTTC.

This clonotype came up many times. This CDR3 is CASSEDRGGAYEQFF. DNA for the CDR3: TGTGCCAGCAGTGAAGACCGCGGGGGGGCTTATGAGCAGTTCTTC. The rearrangement links TRBV2 to TRBJ2-1, with 9 bases lining up with TRBD2. CDR3 length: 15 residues. Unmatched junction bases numbered 6, after V lost 1 base and J lost 8 bases. In germline, CDR1 is SNHLY, CDR2 FYNNEI.

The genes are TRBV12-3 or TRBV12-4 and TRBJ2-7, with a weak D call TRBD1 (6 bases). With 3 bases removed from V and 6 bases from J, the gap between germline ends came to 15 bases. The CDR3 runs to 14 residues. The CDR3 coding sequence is TGTGCCAGCAGTTTGTGGCAGGGGTTGGGCGAGCAGTACTTC. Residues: CASSLWQGLGEQYF.

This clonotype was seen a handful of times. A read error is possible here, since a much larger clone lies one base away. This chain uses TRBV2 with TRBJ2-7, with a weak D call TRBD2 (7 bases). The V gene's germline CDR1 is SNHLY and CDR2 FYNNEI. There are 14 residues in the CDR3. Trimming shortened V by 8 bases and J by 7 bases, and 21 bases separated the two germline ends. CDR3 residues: CASLAGATYNEQYF. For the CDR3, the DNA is TGTGCCAGCCTTGCGGGGGCAACCTACAATGAGCAGTACTTC.

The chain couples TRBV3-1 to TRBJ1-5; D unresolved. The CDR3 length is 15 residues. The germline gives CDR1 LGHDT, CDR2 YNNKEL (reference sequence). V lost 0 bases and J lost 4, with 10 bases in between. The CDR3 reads CASSQDAAGNQPQHF. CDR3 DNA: TGTGCCAGCAGCCAAGATGCGGCGGGGAATCAGCCCCAGCATTTT.

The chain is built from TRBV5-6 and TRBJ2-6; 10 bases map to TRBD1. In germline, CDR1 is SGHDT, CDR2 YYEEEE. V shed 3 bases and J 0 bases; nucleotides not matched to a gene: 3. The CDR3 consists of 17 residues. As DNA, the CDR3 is TGTGCCAGCAGCTGGACAGGGGGTGTCTCTGGGGCCAACGTCCTGACTTTC. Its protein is CASSWTGGVSGANVLTF.

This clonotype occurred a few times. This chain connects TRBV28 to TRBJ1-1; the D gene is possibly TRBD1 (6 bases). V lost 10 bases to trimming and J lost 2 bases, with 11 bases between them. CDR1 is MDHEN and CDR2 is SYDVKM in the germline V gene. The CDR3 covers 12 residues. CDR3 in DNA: TGTGCCACCACAGGGTCAAACACTGAAGCTTTCTTT. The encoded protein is CATTGSNTEAFF. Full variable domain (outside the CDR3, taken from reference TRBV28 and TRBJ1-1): DVKVTQSSRYLVKRTGEKVFLECVQDMDHENMFWYRQDPGLGLRLIYFSYDVKMKEKGDIPEGYSVSREKKERFSLILESASTNQTSMYLCATTGSNTEAFFGQGTRLTVV.

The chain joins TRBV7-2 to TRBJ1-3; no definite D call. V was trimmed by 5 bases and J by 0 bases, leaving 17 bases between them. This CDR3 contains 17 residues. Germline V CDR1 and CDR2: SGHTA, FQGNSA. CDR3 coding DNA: TGTGCCAGCAGCCCCGGAGAATCTTTGCCCTCTGGAAACACCATATATTTT. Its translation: CASSPGESLPSGNTIYF.

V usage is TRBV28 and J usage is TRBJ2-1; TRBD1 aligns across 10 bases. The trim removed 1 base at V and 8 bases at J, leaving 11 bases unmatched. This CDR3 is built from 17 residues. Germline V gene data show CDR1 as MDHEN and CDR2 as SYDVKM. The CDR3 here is CASSLYDRGRSAHEQFF. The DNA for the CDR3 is TGTGCCAGCAGTTTATACGACAGGGGGCGCTCCGCGCATGAGCAGTTCTTC.

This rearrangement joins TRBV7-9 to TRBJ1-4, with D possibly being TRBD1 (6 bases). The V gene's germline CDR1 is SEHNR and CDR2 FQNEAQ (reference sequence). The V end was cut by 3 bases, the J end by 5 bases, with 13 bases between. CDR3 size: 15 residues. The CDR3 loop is CASSFKGGENEKLFF. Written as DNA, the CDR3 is TGTGCCAGCAGCTTCAAGGGGGGCGAAAATGAAAAACTGTTTTTT.

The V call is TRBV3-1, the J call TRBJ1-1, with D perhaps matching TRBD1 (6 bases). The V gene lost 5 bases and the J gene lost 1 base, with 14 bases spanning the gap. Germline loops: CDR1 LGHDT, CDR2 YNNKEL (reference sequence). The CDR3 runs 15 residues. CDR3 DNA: TGTGCCAGCAGCTCCTCGGGACACCAGAACACTGAAGCTTTCTTT. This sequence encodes CASSSSGHQNTEAFF. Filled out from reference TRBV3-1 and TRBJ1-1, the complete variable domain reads DTAVSQTPKYLVTQMGNDKSIKCEQNLGHDTMYWYKQDSKKFLKIMFSYNNKELIINETVPNRFSPKSPDKAHLNLHINSLELGDSAVYFCASSSSGHQNTEAFFGQGTRLTVV.

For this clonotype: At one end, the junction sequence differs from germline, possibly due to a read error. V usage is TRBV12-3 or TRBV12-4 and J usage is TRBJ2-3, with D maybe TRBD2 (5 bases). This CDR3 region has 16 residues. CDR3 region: CASSLWLAVTTDAQYF. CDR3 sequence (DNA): TGTGCCAGCAGTTTGTGGCTAGCAGTGACTACAGATGCGCAGTATTTT.

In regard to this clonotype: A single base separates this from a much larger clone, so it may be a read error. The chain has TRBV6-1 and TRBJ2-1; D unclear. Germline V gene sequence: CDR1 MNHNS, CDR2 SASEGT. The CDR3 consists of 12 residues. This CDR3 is CTSRTVGNEQFF. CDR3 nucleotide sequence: TGTACCAGCAGGACCGTCGGCAATGAGCAGTTCTTC.

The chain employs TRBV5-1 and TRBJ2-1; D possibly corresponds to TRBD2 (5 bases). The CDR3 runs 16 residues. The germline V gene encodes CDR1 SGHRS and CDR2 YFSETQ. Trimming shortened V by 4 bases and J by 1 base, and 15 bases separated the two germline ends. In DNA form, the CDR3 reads TGCGCCAGCAGCCCGCACACGGGGAGTTCCTACAATGAGCAGTTCTTC. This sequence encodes CASSPHTGSSYNEQFF.

The chain's CDR3 is CASSGTGSSGANVLTF. CDR3 coding DNA: TGTGCCAGCAGTGGGACAGGGAGCTCTGGGGCCAACGTCCTGACTTTC. The chain has TRBV2 and TRBJ2-6; 8 bases are a match to TRBD1. Germline CDR1 SNHLY, CDR2 FYNNEI. V lost 4 bases, J lost 0 bases, and 2 bases stayed unmatched. The CDR3 is 16 amino acids.

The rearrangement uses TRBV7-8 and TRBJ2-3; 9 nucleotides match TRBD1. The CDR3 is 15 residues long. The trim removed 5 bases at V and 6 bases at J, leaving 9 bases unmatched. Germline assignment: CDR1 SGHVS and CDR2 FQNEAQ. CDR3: CASSGGQGRRDTQYF. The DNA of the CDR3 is TGTGCCAGCAGCGGAGGACAGGGGCGGAGGGATACGCAGTATTTT.

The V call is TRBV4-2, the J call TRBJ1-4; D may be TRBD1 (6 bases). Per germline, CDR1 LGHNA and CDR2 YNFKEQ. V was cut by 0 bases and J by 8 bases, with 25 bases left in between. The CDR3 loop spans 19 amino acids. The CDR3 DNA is TGTGCCAGCAGCCAAGATCCCACAGCCAGGGGCAGGGGTTGGGAAAAACTGTTTTTT. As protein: CASSQDPTARGRGWEKLFF.